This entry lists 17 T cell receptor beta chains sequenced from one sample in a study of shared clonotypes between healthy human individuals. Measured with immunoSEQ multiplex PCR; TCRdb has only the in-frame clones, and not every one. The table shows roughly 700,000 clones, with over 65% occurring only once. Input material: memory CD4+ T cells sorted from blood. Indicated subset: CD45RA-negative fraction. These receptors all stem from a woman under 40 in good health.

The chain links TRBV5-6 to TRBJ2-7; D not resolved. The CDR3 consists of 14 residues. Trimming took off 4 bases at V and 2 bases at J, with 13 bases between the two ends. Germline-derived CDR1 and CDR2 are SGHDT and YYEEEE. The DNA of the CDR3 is TGTGCCAGCAGCCGACCTAGTCACGCCTACGAGCAGTACTTC. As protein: CASSRPSHAYEQYF.

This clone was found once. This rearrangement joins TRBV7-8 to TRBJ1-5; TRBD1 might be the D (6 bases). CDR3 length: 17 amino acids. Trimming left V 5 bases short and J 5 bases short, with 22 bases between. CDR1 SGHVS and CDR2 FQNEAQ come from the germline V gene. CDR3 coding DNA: TGTGCCAGCAGCCCTTCACCGTACAGGGACCCCGATCAGCCCCAGCATTTT. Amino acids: CASSPSPYRDPDQPQHF.

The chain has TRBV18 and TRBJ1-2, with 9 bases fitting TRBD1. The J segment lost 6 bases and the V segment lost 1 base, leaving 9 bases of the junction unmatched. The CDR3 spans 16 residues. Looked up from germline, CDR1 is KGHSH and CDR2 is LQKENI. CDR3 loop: CASSPQGDRVGDGYTF. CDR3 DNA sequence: TGTGCCAGCTCACCACAGGGGGACAGGGTAGGAGATGGCTACACCTTC. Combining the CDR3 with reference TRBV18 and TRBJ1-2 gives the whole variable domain NAGVMQNPRHLVRRRGQEARLRCSPMKGHSHVYWYRQLPEEGLKFMVYLQKENIIDESGMPKERFSAEFPKEGPSILRIQQVVRGDSAAYFCASSPQGDRVGDGYTFGSGTRLTVV.

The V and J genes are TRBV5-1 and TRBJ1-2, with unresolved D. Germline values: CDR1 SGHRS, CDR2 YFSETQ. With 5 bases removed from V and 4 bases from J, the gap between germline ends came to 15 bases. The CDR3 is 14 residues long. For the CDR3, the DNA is TGCGCCAGCAGACTTGACACGCGATTCTATGGCTACACCTTC. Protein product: CASRLDTRFYGYTF.

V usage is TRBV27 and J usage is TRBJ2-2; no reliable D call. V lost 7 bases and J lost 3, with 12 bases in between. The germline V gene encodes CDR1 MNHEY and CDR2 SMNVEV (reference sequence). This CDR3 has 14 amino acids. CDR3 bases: TGTGCCAGCACCAGATGGGGTTACACCGGGGAGCTGTTTTTT. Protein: CASTRWGYTGELFF.

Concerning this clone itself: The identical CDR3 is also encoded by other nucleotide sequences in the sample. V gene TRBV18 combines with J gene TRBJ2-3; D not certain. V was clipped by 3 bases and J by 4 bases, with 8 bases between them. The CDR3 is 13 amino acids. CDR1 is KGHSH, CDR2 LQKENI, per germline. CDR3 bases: TGTGCCAGCTCACCGCCTGGGCCAGATACGCAGTATTTT. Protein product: CASSPPGPDTQYF.

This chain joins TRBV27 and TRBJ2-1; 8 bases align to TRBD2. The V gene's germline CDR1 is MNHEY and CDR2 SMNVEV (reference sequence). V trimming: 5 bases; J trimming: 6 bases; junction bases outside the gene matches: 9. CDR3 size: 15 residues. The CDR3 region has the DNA TGTGCCAGCAGTACTACGGGGGGGCAGGTCAATGAGCAGTTCTTC. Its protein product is CASSTTGGQVNEQFF.

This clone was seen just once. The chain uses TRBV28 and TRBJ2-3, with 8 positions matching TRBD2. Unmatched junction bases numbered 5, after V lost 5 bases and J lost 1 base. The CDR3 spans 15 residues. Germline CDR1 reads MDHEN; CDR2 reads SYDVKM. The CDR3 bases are TGTGCCAGCAGTGTCAGCGGGAGCCGCACAGATACGCAGTATTTT. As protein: CASSVSGSRTDTQYF.

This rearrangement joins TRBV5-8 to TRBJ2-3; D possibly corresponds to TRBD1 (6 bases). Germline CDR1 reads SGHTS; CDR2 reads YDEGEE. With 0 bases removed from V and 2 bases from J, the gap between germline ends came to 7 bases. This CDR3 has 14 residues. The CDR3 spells CASSLGDNTDTQYF. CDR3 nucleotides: TGTGCCAGCAGCTTGGGGGACAACACAGATACGCAGTATTTT.

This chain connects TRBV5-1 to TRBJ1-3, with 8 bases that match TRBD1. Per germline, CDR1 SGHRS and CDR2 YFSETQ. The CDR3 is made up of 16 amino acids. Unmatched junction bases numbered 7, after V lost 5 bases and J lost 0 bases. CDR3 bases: TGCGCCAGCAGACCCTACGGACAGGGCTCTGGAAACACCATATATTTT. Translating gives CASRPYGQGSGNTIYF. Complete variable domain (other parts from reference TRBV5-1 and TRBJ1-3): KAGVTQTPRYLIKTRGQQVTLSCSPISGHRSVSWYQQTPGQGLQFLFEYFSETQRNKGNFPGRFSGRQFSNSRSEMNVSTLELGDSALYLCASRPYGQGSGNTIYFGEGSWLTVV.

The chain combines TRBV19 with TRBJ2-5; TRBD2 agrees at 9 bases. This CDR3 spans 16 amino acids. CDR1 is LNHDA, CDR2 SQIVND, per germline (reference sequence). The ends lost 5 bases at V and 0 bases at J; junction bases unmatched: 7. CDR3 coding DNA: TGTGCCAGTAGTCCCGGACTAGCGACGTACCAAGAGACCCAGTACTTC. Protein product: CASSPGLATYQETQYF.

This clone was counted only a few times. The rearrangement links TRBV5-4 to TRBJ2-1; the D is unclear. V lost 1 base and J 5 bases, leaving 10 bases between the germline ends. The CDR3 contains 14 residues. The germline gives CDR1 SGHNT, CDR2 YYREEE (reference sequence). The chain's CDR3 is CASSLMLSDNEQFF. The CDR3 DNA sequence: TGTGCCAGCAGCTTGATGCTCAGTGACAATGAGCAGTTCTTC. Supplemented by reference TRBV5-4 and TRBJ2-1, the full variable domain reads ETGVTQSPTHLIKTRGQQVTLRCSSQSGHNTVSWYQQALGQGPQFIFQYYREEENGRGNFPPRFSGLQFPNYSSELNVNALELDDSALYLCASSLMLSDNEQFFGPGTRLTVL.

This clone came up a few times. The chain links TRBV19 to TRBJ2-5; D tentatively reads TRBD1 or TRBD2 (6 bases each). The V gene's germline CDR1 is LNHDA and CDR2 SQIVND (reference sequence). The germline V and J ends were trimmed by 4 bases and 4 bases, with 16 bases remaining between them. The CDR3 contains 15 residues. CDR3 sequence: CASSKRQGGGETQYF. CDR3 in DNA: TGTGCCAGTAGTAAGAGGCAAGGGGGAGGAGAGACCCAGTACTTC. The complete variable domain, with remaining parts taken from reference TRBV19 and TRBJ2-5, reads DGGITQSPKYLFRKEGQNVTLSCEQNLNHDAMYWYRQDPGQGLRLIYYSQIVNDFQKGDIAEGYSVSREKKESFPLTVTSAQKNPTAFYLCASSKRQGGGETQYFGPGTRLLVL.

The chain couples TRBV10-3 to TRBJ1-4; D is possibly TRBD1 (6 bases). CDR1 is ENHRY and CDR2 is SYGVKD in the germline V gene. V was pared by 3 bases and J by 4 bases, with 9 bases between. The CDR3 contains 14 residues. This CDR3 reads CAISDRGINEKLFF. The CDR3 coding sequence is TGTGCCATCAGTGACAGGGGAATTAATGAAAAACTGTTTTTT.

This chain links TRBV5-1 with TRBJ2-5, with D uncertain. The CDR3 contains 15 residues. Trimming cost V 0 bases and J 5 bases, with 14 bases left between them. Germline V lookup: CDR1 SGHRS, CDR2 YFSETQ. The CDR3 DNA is TGCGCCAGCAGCTTGGGATTCGTGGGGATGGAGACCCAGTACTTC. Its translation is CASSLGFVGMETQYF.

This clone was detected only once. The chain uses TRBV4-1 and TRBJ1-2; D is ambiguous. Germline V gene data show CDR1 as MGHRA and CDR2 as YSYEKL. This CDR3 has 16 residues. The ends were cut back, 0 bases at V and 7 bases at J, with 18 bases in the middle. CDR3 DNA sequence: TGCGCCAGCAGCCAAGATCAGAGGGCGCCTTATCTTGGCTACACCTTC. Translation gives CASSQDQRAPYLGYTF.

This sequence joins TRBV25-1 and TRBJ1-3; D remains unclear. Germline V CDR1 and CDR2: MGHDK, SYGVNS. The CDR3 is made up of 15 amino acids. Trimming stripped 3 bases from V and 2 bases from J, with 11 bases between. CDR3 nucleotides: TGTGCCAGCAGTGATAAGGAGTCCGCTGGAAACACCATATATTTT. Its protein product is CASSDKESAGNTIYF.